These 20 T cell receptor beta chains share one sample of origin, sequenced in a study of T cell changes during pregnancy in multiple sclerosis. The table came from immunoSEQ multiplex PCR; TCRdb's copy has only in-frame clones and leaves some out. Of 75,000 to 95,000 clones listed, under 95% are singletons. The sample consisted of peripheral blood, taken in the first trimester of pregnancy. The source is a female donor with multiple sclerosis, enrolled in a pregnancy study.

This clone has only one observation. This chain joins TRBV11-2 and TRBJ2-1, with D perhaps matching TRBD2 (5 bases). The V and J ends lost 5 bases and 4 bases respectively, with 9 bases between them. CDR3 length: 13 residues. The germline CDR1 and CDR2 sequences are SGHAT and FQNNGV. CDR3 DNA: TGTGCCAGCAGCCCGAGGAGGTACAATGAGCAGTTCTTC. It encodes CASSPRRYNEQFF.

The chain joins TRBV6-6 to TRBJ1-2, with a possible D match to TRBD1 (6 bases). V lost 2 bases, J lost 3 bases, and 7 bases lay in between. CDR1 is MNHNY and CDR2 is SVGAGI in the germline V gene (reference sequence). The CDR3 runs 13 residues. This CDR3 reads CASSYNRDYGYTF. CDR3 coding DNA: TGTGCCAGCAGTTACAACAGGGACTATGGCTACACCTTC.

The chain joins TRBV6-1 to TRBJ2-3; D is possibly TRBD2 (6 bases). Trimming stripped 1 base from V and 4 bases from J, with 9 bases between. CDR1 and CDR2 from the germline V gene are MNHNS and SASEGT. The CDR3 loop spans 14 amino acids. CDR3 sequence (DNA): TGTGCCAGCAGTGAAGGGCGGAGGGCAGATACGCAGTATTTT. It codes for CASSEGRRADTQYF.

V gene TRBV14 combines with J gene TRBJ2-1; TRBD2 matches 7 bases. The CDR3 consists of 14 residues. The junction had 9 bases not matched to a gene; V was cut back by 4 bases and J by 9 bases. Looked up from germline, CDR1 is SGHDN and CDR2 is FVKESK. The CDR3 is CASSLGGGSGEQFF. The CDR3 bases are TGTGCCAGCAGCCTAGGTGGCGGGAGTGGTGAGCAGTTCTTC.

This chain joins TRBV30 and TRBJ1-2; TRBD1 matches at 9 bases. J gave up 9 bases and V 0 bases, and 8 bases lay outside the gene matches. The length of the CDR3 is 14 residues. Germline loops: CDR1 GTSNPN, CDR2 SVGIG (reference sequence). This CDR3 is CAWSVLGGTGSYTF. As DNA, the CDR3 is TGTGCCTGGAGTGTATTGGGGGGGACAGGGAGCTACACCTTC.

The rearrangement uses TRBV4-1 and TRBJ2-3; no definite D call. CDR1 and CDR2 (germline): MGHRA, YSYEKL. The CDR3 is 15 amino acids. V was trimmed by 1 base and J by 2 bases, leaving 10 bases between them. The CDR3 loop is CASSQVSGVTDTQYF. In DNA form, the CDR3 reads TGCGCCAGCAGCCAAGTTTCAGGTGTCACAGATACGCAGTATTTT.

The chain has TRBV9 and TRBJ2-7; 7 nucleotides agree with TRBD1. Germline V CDR1 and CDR2: SGDLS, YYNGEE. The V gene end was trimmed by 0 bases and the J gene end by 7 bases; junction bases not matched to a gene: 10. The CDR3 is 15 amino acids. The DNA for the CDR3 is TGTGCCAGCAGCGTAGGGGGGACAGTGCGAGAAGAGCAGTACTTC. Translation gives CASSVGGTVREEQYF.

This sequence joins TRBV2 and TRBJ2-1, with 9 bases matching TRBD1. J lost 9 bases, V lost 8 bases, and 8 bases had no gene match. Germline V CDR1 and CDR2: SNHLY, FYNNEI. This CDR3 is 13 amino acids long. The CDR3 spells CASRDRVYAEQFF. As DNA, the CDR3 is TGTGCCAGCCGGGACAGGGTGTACGCTGAGCAGTTCTTC. Combining the CDR3 with reference TRBV2 and TRBJ2-1 gives the whole variable domain EPEVTQTPSHQVTQMGQEVILRCVPISNHLYFYWYRQILGQKVEFLVSFYNNEISEKSEIFDDQFSVERPDGSNFTLKIRSTKLEDSAMYFCASRDRVYAEQFFGPGTRLTVL.

Only a few counts were recorded for this clone. V usage is TRBV30 and J usage is TRBJ2-7; 11 positions match TRBD1. With V trimmed by 5 bases and J by 3 bases, 6 bases remained unmatched. Germline CDR1 reads GTSNPN; CDR2 reads SVGIG (reference sequence). The CDR3 spans 14 residues. CDR3 DNA: TGTGCCTGGGCCGGGACAGGGGGATTCTACGAGCAGTACTTC. It is translated as CAWAGTGGFYEQYF.

CDR3 region: CASSYGDSLNQPQHF. The CDR3 DNA is TGTGCCAGCAGTTACGGGGACAGCCTTAATCAGCCCCAGCATTTT. The rearrangement joins TRBV6-6 to TRBJ1-5; 7 positions agree with TRBD1. The J segment lost 4 bases and the V segment lost 2 bases, leaving 5 bases of the junction unmatched. The germline CDR1 and CDR2 sequences are MNHNY and SVGAGI (reference sequence). This CDR3 has 15 amino acids.

The chain has TRBV4-3 and TRBJ2-2, with 9 bases that match TRBD2. Per germline, CDR1 LGHNA and CDR2 YSLEER. This CDR3 is 19 amino acids long. Trimming cost V 0 bases and J 0 bases; bases outside gene matches: 8. DNA of the CDR3: TGCGCCAGCAGCCAAGATCGGGGCGCGGGAGGGTCGAACACCGGGGAGCTGTTTTTT. Amino acids: CASSQDRGAGGSNTGELFF.

V and J are TRBV28 and TRBJ2-3; 12 positions match TRBD2. Looked up from germline, CDR1 is MDHEN and CDR2 is SYDVKM. CDR3 length equals 16 residues. V was clipped by 6 bases and J by 4 bases; unmatched bases: 8. CDR3: CASRPRLAGVADTQYF. CDR3 bases: TGTGCCAGCAGACCCCGACTAGCGGGAGTCGCAGATACGCAGTATTTT.

The chain couples TRBV6-1 to TRBJ1-1; 11 bases match TRBD1. The V and J ends lost 5 bases and 5 bases, in that order; junction bases with no gene match: 7. The CDR3 runs to 15 residues. CDR1 and CDR2 from the germline V gene are MNHNS and SASEGT. This CDR3 reads CASSSRTGGGTEAFF. CDR3 nucleotides: TGTGCCAGCAGTTCAAGGACAGGGGGCGGAACTGAAGCTTTCTTT.

V gene TRBV27 combines with J gene TRBJ1-2; D remains unclear. The CDR3 loop spans 16 amino acids. The V gene's germline CDR1 is MNHEY and CDR2 SMNVEV (reference sequence). V lost 6 bases and J 5 bases, leaving 22 bases between the germline ends. The CDR3, as DNA: TGTGCCAGCAGGCCTACTTCCGGCAGGAGGTGGTATGGCTACACCTTC. Translating gives CASRPTSGRRWYGYTF.

This clone was counted a few times. V and J are TRBV7-8 and TRBJ1-1; perhaps TRBD1 as D (5 bases). Trimming removed 3 bases from V and 8 bases from J, with 13 bases in between. Germline V gene data show CDR1 as SGHVS and CDR2 as FQNEAQ. This CDR3 region has 13 residues. This CDR3 is CASSLTGVTEAFF. Written as DNA, the CDR3 is TGTGCCAGCAGCTTGACGGGGGTAACGGAAGCTTTCTTT.

The chain joins TRBV7-8 to TRBJ2-5; perhaps TRBD2 as D (6 bases). In germline, CDR1 is SGHVS, CDR2 FQNEAQ. The V gene lost 3 bases and the J gene lost 2 bases, with 7 bases spanning the gap. This CDR3 has 13 residues. The CDR3 nucleotides are TGTGCCAGCAGCTTGGGACTGCAAGAGACCCAGTACTTC. Protein sequence: CASSLGLQETQYF.

V usage is TRBV15 and J usage is TRBJ1-2, with 9 bases lining up with TRBD1. With 3 bases clipped from V and 8 bases from J, the junction kept 1 base outside the gene matches. The CDR3 has 12 residues. CDR1 and CDR2 from the germline V gene are LNHNV and YYDKDF (reference sequence). The CDR3 nucleotides are TGTGCCACCAGCAGGGACAGGGGCGGCTACACCTTC. Translation: CATSRDRGGYTF.

This clone was seen just once. The genes are TRBV27 and TRBJ1-1, with D uncertain. From germline, CDR1 is MNHEY and CDR2 SMNVEV (reference sequence). Trimming pared 6 bases from V and 2 bases from J, leaving 7 bases between. This CDR3 is 12 amino acids long. Here the CDR3 DNA reads TGTGCCAGCAGGGGTAGCAACACTGAAGCTTTCTTT. Its protein product is CASRGSNTEAFF.

The chain links TRBV29-1 to TRBJ1-2; 7 positions match TRBD1. The CDR3 consists of 13 residues. With 6 bases clipped from V and 2 bases from J, the junction kept 6 bases outside the gene matches. Per the germline V gene, CDR1 is SQVTM and CDR2 is ANQGSEA. CDR3 sequence (DNA): TGCAGCGTCGGCGGGACAGAGAACTATGGCTACACCTTC. It encodes CSVGGTENYGYTF.

The V call is TRBV5-4, the J call TRBJ2-7; TRBD1 is a possible D gene (5 bases). In germline, CDR1 is SGHNT, CDR2 YYREEE (reference sequence). V was shortened by 5 bases and J by 6 bases, with 15 bases between the two germline ends. CDR3 length: 13 residues. The CDR3 nucleotides are TGTGCCAGCAGGGATGACAGTGGGTTCGAGCAGTACTTC. Protein sequence: CASRDDSGFEQYF.